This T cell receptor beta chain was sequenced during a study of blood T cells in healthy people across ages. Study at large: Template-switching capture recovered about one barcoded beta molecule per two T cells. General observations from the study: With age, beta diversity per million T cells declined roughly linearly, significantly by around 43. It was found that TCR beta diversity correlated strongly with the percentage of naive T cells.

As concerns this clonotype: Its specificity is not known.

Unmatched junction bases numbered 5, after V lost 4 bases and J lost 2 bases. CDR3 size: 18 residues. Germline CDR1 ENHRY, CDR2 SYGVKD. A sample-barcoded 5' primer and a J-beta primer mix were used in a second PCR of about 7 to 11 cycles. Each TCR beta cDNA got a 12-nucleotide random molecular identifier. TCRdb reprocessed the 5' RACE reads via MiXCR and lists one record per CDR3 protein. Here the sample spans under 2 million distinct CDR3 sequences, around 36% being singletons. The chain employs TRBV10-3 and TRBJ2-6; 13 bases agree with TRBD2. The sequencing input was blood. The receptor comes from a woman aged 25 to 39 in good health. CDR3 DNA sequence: TGTGCCATCAGTGGGGGGACTAGCGGGATAGCTGGGGCCAACGTCCTGACTTTC. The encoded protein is CAISGGTSGIAGANVLTF.